The next 20 T cell receptor beta chains were all read from a single sample in a study of CD8+ T cells in alopecia areata. The treatment here: oral pan-JAK inhibitor, 5-10 mg twice daily. cDNA prepared by RNA extraction and subsequent reverse transcription served as the template for sequencing. Profiling relied on immunoSEQ multiplex PCR, and the TCRdb table lists in-frame clones only, not all of them. The sample shows 95,000 to 100,000 clones, 50% to 75% of them seen only once. The source was CD8+ T cells sorted from blood, collected at week 4, from a patient treated with tofacitinib. These receptors all come from a human donor with alopecia areata.

This clone was found a few times. The V call is TRBV7-9, the J call TRBJ2-3, with D perhaps TRBD1 (7 bases). The CDR3 is 15 residues long. Trimming cost V 8 bases and J 3 bases, with 18 bases left between them. Germline-derived CDR1 and CDR2 are SEHNR and FQNEAQ (reference sequence). CDR3 DNA sequence: TGTGCCAGCGGACAGCAGGGGGAGGAGACAGATACGCAGTATTTT. Its protein is CASGQQGEETDTQYF.

The CDR3 is CASSFSAGSNTEAFF. The CDR3 DNA follows: TGTGCCAGCAGTTTTAGCGCAGGCTCAAACACTGAAGCTTTCTTT. The rearrangement uses TRBV27 and TRBJ1-1; D call uncertain. The CDR3 runs to 15 residues. With 3 bases removed from V and 2 bases from J, the gap between germline ends came to 13 bases. Germline loops: CDR1 MNHEY, CDR2 SMNVEV (reference sequence).

This chain links TRBV6-5 with TRBJ2-7; 8 bases line up with TRBD2. Trimming at V came to 6 bases and at J to 3 bases, leaving 10 bases not matched to a gene. CDR1 and CDR2 from the germline V gene are MNHEY and SVGAGI. CDR3 size: 15 residues. This CDR3 is CASRGPREGIYEQYF. CDR3 nucleotides: TGTGCCAGCAGGGGCCCCCGGGAGGGTATCTACGAGCAGTACTTC.

The rearrangement links TRBV7-8 to TRBJ2-3; 7 positions agree with TRBD2. Germline assignment: CDR1 SGHVS and CDR2 FQNEAQ. The V and J ends lost 2 bases and 4 bases, in that order; junction bases with no gene match: 9. The CDR3 runs 16 residues. The CDR3 sequence: CASSLLAREAADTQYF. The CDR3 region has the DNA TGTGCCAGCAGCTTATTAGCTCGGGAGGCCGCAGATACGCAGTATTTT. Complete variable domain (other parts from reference TRBV7-8 and TRBJ2-3): GAGVSQSPRYKVAKRGQDVALRCDPISGHVSLFWYQQALGQGPEFLTYFQNEAQLDKSGLPSDRFFAERPEGSVSTLKIQRTQQEDSAVYLCASSLLAREAADTQYFGPGTRLTVL.

This sequence joins TRBV4-3 and TRBJ1-1, with D tentatively TRBD1 (5 bases). Germline CDR1 reads LGHNA; CDR2 reads YSLEER. This CDR3 has 16 residues. Deletions cut 0 bases from V and 4 bases from J, with 15 bases between. CDR3 DNA: TGCGCCAGCAGCCAAGACGCTCAGGTCGGGGGCACTGAAGCTTTCTTT. Translation gives CASSQDAQVGGTEAFF.

This clone was observed a few times. The gene calls are TRBV7-9 and TRBJ1-1; D might be TRBD1 (6 bases). Trimming took off 4 bases at V and 5 bases at J, with 20 bases between the two ends. CDR1 is SEHNR, CDR2 FQNEAQ, per germline (reference sequence). This CDR3 is built from 16 residues. In DNA form, the CDR3 reads TGTGCCAGCAGCTCCGCCAGGGGACTCGGGGATACTGAAGCTTTCTTT. Amino acid sequence: CASSSARGLGDTEAFF.

The chain joins TRBV7-6 to TRBJ2-1; TRBD2 matches at 7 bases. The CDR3 sequence is 15 residues long. Germline V gene sequence: CDR1 SGHVS, CDR2 FNYEAQ. The V gene end was trimmed by 1 base and the J gene end by 8 bases; junction bases not matched to a gene: 8. The CDR3 DNA follows: TGTGCCAGCAGCTTAGTCGTTGGCGGGGGTGATGAGCAGTTCTTC. Translation: CASSLVVGGGDEQFF.

This clone was counted only a few times. This sequence joins TRBV27 and TRBJ2-1; 9 bases agree with TRBD2. This CDR3 is 15 amino acids long. The V gene's germline CDR1 is MNHEY and CDR2 SMNVEV (reference sequence). The J segment lost 5 bases and the V segment lost 9 bases, leaving 11 bases of the junction unmatched. The CDR3 DNA reads as TGTGCCAGTAGGAGGGGAGTAGCGGGAGACAATGAGCAGTTCTTC. It encodes CASRRGVAGDNEQFF.

V gene TRBV29-1 combines with J gene TRBJ2-3; no firm D call. Trimming cost V 1 base and J 1 base, with 9 bases left between them. The CDR3 spans 14 residues. CDR1 SQVTM and CDR2 ANQGSEA come from the germline V gene. The DNA for the CDR3 is TGCAGCGTTGAAGGCAGGCAGGGCACAGATACGCAGTATTTT. Amino acid sequence: CSVEGRQGTDTQYF.

The V and J genes are TRBV28 and TRBJ1-1; 7 positions match TRBD1. The CDR3 has 15 residues. Germline lookup yields CDR1 MDHEN and CDR2 SYDVKM. The V and J ends lost 1 base and 5 bases, in that order; junction bases with no gene match: 7. CDR3 sequence (DNA): TGTGCCAGCAGTTTATTCAAGGGGGCTGTGACTGAAGCTTTCTTT. As protein: CASSLFKGAVTEAFF.

DNA for the CDR3: TGTGCCAGCAAGTCTCAGGGGGAAGTATACAATGAGCAGTTCTTC. Translating it yields CASKSQGEVYNEQFF. The J gene is TRBJ2-1, the V gene TRBV6-1; the match to TRBD1 covers 7 bases. After removal of 7 bases from V and 4 bases from J, the junction contained 10 bases not matched to a gene. The CDR3 loop spans 15 amino acids. Per the germline V gene, CDR1 is MNHNS and CDR2 is SASEGT.

This clone has only a few counts. The J gene is TRBJ2-1, the V gene TRBV4-1, with 7 bases aligning to TRBD2. V was pared by 3 bases and J by 3 bases, with 5 bases of the junction left unmatched. CDR3 length: 15 amino acids. Germline values: CDR1 MGHRA, CDR2 YSYEKL. This CDR3 is CASSHPTGGYNEQFF. The CDR3 region has the DNA TGCGCCAGCAGCCACCCCACGGGGGGCTACAATGAGCAGTTCTTC.

The CDR3 DNA is TGTGCCTGGGGCTTATCGGAGACCCAGTACTTC. Its translation is CAWGLSETQYF. V is TRBV30 and J is TRBJ2-5; D unclear. CDR1 GTSNPN and CDR2 SVGIG come from the germline V gene (reference sequence). The V gene lost 5 bases and the J gene lost 5 bases, with 9 bases spanning the gap. This CDR3 has 11 amino acids.

This clone has just a few counts. V gene TRBV9 combines with J gene TRBJ2-3, with D possibly matching TRBD2 (7 bases). Germline CDR1 is SGDLS and CDR2 is YYNGEE. The CDR3 consists of 17 residues. Trimming cost V 4 bases and J 0 bases, with 18 bases left between them. CDR3 coding DNA: TGTGCCAGCAGCCATCAGGGGCTAGCGGCTAGCACAGATACGCAGTATTTT. This encodes CASSHQGLAASTDTQYF.

This chain connects TRBV2 to TRBJ2-7; D uncertain. The CDR3 is made up of 15 amino acids. Germline CDR1 reads SNHLY; CDR2 reads FYNNEI. V was clipped by 6 bases and J by 0 bases, with 15 bases between them. CDR3 region: CASRESFGSSYEQYF. DNA of the CDR3: TGTGCCAGCAGGGAGTCATTTGGGTCCTCCTACGAGCAGTACTTC.

The gene calls are TRBV7-2 and TRBJ1-2; D is perhaps TRBD1 (5 bases). Germline assignment: CDR1 SGHTA and CDR2 FQGNSA. This CDR3 is built from 14 residues. Trimming cost V 6 bases and J 8 bases, with 19 bases left between them. In DNA form, the CDR3 reads TGTGCCAGCAGTTCCTCCGGGGCCCGGTGGGGCTACACCTTC. This translates into CASSSSGARWGYTF.

This chain's CDR3 is CASNHRVDNQPQHF. The CDR3 DNA reads TGTGCCAGCAACCACAGGGTCGACAATCAGCCCCAGCATTTT. The chain recombines TRBV28 with TRBJ1-5, with D tentatively TRBD1 (6 bases). The CDR3 runs to 14 residues. Trimming stripped 7 bases from V and 3 bases from J, with 13 bases between. The germline gives CDR1 MDHEN, CDR2 SYDVKM. The full variable domain, rest sourced from reference TRBV28 and TRBJ1-5, is DVKVTQSSRYLVKRTGEKVFLECVQDMDHENMFWYRQDPGLGLRLIYFSYDVKMKEKGDIPEGYSVSREKKERFSLILESASTNQTSMYLCASNHRVDNQPQHFGDGTRLSIL.

The chain has TRBV5-6 and TRBJ1-1; D is perhaps TRBD1 (5 bases). The CDR3 runs to 12 residues. CDR1 is SGHDT, CDR2 YYEEEE, per germline. With 0 bases removed from V and 8 bases from J, the gap between germline ends came to 8 bases. The CDR3 loop is CASSLGGPEAFF. CDR3 bases: TGTGCCAGCAGCTTGGGGGGCCCAGAAGCTTTCTTT.

This clone was picked up a small number of times. V gene TRBV5-6 combines with J gene TRBJ2-4, with 7 bases fitting TRBD1. J was trimmed by 1 base and V by 0 bases; bases with no gene match: 7. The germline gives CDR1 SGHDT, CDR2 YYEEEE. This CDR3 spans 17 amino acids. The CDR3 sequence is CASSLAQGVTAKNIQYF. CDR3 nucleotide sequence: TGTGCCAGCAGCTTGGCGCAGGGGGTGACGGCCAAAAACATTCAGTACTTC.

The chain joins TRBV6-5 to TRBJ2-7, with D possibly TRBD1 on 5 matching bases. Deletions cut 3 bases from V and 5 bases from J, with 14 bases between. The CDR3 is 14 amino acids. CDR1 and CDR2 (germline): MNHEY, SVGAGI. CDR3 in amino acids: CASSYGLVQDEQYF. CDR3 sequence (DNA): TGTGCCAGCAGTTATGGTCTAGTACAGGACGAGCAGTACTTC.